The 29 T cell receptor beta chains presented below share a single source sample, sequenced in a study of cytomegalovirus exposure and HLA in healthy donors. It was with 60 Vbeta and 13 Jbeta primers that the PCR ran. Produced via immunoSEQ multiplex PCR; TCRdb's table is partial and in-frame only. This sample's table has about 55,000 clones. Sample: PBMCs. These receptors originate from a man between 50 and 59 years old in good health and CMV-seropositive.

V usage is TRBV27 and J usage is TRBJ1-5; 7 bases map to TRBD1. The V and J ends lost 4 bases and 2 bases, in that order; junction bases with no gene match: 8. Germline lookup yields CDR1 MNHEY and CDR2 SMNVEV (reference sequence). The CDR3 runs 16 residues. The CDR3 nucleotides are TGTGCCAGCAGTTCTTACAGGGGAGCGGGCAATCAGCCCCAGCATTTT. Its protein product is CASSSYRGAGNQPQHF.

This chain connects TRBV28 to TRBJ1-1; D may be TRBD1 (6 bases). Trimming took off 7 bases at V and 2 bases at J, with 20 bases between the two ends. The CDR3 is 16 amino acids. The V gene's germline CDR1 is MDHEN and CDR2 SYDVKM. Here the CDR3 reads CASTLPLTGLNTEAFF. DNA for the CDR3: TGTGCCAGCACCTTACCCCTAACAGGGTTAAACACTGAAGCTTTCTTT.

The CDR3 here is CASSLGQGGNSPLHF. CDR3 DNA sequence: TGTGCCAGCAGCCTGGGACAGGGAGGCAATTCACCCCTCCACTTT. The chain joins TRBV5-5 to TRBJ1-6; 9 bases fit TRBD1. The CDR3 totals 15 residues. From germline, CDR1 is SGHKS and CDR2 YYEKEE (reference sequence). V lost 4 bases and J lost 7; bases outside the gene matches: 6.

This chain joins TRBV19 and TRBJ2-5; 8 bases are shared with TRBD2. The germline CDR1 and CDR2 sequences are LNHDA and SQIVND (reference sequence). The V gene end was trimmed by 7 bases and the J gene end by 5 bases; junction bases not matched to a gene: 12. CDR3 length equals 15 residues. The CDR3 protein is CASIIPGGPLETQYF. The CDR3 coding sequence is TGTGCCAGTATCATACCGGGGGGGCCGTTGGAGACCCAGTACTTC.

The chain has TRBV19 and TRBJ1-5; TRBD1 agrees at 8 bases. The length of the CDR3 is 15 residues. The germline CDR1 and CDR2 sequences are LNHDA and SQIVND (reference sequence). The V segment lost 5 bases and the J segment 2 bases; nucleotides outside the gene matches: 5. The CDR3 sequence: CASSPLTGGNQPQHF. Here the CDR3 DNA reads TGTGCCAGTAGTCCCCTGACAGGGGGCAATCAGCCCCAGCATTTT.

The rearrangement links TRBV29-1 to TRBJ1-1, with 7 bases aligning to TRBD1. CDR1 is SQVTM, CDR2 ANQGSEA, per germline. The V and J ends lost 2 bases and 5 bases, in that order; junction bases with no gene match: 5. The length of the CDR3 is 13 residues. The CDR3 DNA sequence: TGCAGCGTTGAAAAGGGGGCGAGTACTGAAGCTTTCTTT. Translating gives CSVEKGASTEAFF.

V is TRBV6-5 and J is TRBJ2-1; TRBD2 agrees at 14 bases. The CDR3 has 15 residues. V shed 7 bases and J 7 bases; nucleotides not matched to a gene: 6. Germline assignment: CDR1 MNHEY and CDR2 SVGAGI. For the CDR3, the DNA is TGTGCCAGCAATCGACTAGCGGGGGGGCCAAATGAGCAGTTCTTC. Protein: CASNRLAGGPNEQFF.

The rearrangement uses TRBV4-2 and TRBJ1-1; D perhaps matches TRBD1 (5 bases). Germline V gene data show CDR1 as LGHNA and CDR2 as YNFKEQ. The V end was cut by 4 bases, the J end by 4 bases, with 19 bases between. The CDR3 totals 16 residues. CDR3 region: CASSPSWGVVATEAFF. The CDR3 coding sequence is TGTGCCAGCAGCCCTTCCTGGGGGGTCGTGGCCACTGAAGCTTTCTTT.

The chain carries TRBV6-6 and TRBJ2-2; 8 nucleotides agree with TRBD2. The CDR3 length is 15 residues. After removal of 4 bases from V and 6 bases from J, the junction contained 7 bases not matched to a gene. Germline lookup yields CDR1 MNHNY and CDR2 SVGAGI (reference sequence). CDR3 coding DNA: TGTGCCAGCAGTTTAGCGGGACGGTGGTCCGGGGAGCTGTTTTTT. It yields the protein CASSLAGRWSGELFF.

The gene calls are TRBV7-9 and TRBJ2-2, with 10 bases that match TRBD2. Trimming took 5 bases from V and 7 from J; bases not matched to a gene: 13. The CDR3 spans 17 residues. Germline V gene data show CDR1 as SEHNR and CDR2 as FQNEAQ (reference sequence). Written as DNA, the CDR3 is TGTGCCAGCAGCGCGACGGCTAGCGGGAGAGGTGGCGGGGAGCTGTTTTTT. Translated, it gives CASSATASGRGGGELFF.

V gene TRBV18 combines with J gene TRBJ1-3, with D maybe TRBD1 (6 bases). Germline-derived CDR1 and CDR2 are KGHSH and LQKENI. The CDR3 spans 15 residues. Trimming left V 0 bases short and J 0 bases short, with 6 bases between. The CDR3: CASSPPTGSGNTIYF. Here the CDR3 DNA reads TGTGCCAGCTCACCACCGACAGGCTCTGGAAACACCATATATTTT.

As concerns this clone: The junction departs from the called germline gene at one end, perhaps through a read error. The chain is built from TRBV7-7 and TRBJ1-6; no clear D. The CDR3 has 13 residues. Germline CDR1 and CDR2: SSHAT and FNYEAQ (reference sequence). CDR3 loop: CASSLEQNSPLHF. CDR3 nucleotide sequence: TGTGCTAGCAGCTTGGAGCAAAATTCACCCCTCCACTTT.

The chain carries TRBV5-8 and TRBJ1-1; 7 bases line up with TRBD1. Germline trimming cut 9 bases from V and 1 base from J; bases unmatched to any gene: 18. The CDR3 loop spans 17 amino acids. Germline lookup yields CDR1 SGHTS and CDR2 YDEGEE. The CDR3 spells CATLLVGRGDSNTEAFF. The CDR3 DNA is TGTGCCACACTTCTTGTGGGCAGGGGGGATTCGAACACTGAAGCTTTCTTT.

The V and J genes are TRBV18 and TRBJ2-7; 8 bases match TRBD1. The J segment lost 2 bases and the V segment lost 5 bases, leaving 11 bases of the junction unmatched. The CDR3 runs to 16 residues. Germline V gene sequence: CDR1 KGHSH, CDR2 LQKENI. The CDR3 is CASSDLRGRRAYEQYF. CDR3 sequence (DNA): TGTGCCAGCTCAGACCTCAGGGGGCGGAGGGCCTACGAGCAGTACTTC. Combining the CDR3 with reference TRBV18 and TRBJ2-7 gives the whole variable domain NAGVMQNPRHLVRRRGQEARLRCSPMKGHSHVYWYRQLPEEGLKFMVYLQKENIIDESGMPKERFSAEFPKEGPSILRIQQVVRGDSAAYFCASSDLRGRRAYEQYFGPGTRLTVT.

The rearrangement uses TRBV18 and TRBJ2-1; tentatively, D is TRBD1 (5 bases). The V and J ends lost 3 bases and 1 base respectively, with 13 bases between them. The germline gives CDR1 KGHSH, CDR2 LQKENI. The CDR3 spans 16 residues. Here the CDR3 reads CASSPSSAGSYNEQFF. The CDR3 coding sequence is TGTGCCAGCTCACCTTCCTCGGCAGGGTCCTACAATGAGCAGTTCTTC.

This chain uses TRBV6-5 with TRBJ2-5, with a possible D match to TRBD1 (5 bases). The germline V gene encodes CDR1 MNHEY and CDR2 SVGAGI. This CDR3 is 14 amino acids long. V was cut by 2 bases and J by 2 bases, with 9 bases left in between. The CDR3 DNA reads TGTGCCAGCAGTTACAGTGACAGTCAAGAGACCCAGTACTTC. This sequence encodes CASSYSDSQETQYF.

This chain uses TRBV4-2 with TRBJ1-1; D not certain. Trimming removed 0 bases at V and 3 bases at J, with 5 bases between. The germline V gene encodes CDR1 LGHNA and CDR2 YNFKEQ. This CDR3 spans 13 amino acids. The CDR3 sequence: CASSQDQDTEAFF. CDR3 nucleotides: TGTGCCAGCAGCCAAGATCAGGACACTGAAGCTTTCTTT.

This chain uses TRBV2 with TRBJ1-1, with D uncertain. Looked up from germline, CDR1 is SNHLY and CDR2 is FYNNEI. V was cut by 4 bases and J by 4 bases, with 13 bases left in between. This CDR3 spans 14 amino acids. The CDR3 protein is CASSAVKSGTEAFF. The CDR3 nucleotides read TGTGCCAGCAGTGCTGTCAAGTCGGGCACTGAAGCTTTCTTT.

CDR3 sequence: CASSQPPGQPYNEQFF. The DNA for the CDR3 is TGCGCCAGCAGCCAACCCCCGGGACAGCCCTACAATGAGCAGTTCTTC. The V and J genes are TRBV4-3 and TRBJ2-1; 7 nucleotides line up with TRBD1. The CDR3 is 16 amino acids. Germline CDR1 and CDR2: LGHNA and YSLEER. J gave up 2 bases and V 2 bases, and 6 bases lay outside the gene matches.

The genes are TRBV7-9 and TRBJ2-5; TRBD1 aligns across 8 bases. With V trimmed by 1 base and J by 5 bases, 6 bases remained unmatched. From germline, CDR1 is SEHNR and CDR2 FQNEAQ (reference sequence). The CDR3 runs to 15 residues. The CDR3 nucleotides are TGTGCCAGCAGCTTAGGCAGGGGGCGCGGGGAGACCCAGTACTTC. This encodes CASSLGRGRGETQYF.

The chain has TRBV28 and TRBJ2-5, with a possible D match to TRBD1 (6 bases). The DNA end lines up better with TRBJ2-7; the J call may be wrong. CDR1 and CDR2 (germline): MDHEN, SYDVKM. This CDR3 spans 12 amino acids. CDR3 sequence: CASRDRAYEQYF. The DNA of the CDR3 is TGTGCCAGCAGGGACAGAGCCTACGAGCAGTACTTC.

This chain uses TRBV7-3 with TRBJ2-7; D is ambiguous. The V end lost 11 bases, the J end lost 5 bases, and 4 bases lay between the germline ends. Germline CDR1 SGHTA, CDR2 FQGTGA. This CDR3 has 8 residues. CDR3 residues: CAHNEQYF. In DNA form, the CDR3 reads TGTGCCCACAACGAGCAGTACTTC.

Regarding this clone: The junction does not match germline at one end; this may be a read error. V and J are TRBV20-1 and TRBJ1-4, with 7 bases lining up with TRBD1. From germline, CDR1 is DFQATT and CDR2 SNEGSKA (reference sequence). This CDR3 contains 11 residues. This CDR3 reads CSARHAGQPLF. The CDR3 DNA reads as TGCAGTGCTAGACATGCGGGACAGCCACTTTTT.

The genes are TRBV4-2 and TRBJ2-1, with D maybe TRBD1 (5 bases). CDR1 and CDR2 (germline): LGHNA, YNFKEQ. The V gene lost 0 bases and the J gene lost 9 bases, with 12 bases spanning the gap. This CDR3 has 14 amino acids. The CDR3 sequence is CASSQETGGFEQFF. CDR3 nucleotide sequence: TGTGCCAGCAGCCAAGAAACAGGCGGTTTTGAGCAGTTCTTC.

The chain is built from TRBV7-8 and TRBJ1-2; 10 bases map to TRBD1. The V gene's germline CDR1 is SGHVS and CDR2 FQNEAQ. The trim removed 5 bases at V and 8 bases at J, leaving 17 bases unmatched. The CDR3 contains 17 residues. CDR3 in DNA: TGTGCCAGCAGCGACTCAAACCGGGACAGGGGTCGCCGGGGCTACACCTTC. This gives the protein CASSDSNRDRGRRGYTF.

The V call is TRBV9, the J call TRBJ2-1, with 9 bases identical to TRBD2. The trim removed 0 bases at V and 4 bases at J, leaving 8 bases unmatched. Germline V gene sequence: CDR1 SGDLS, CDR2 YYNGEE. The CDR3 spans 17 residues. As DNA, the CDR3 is TGTGCCAGCAGCGTAGAAGGCGGCGGGAGGGGATACAATGAGCAGTTCTTC. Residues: CASSVEGGGRGYNEQFF.

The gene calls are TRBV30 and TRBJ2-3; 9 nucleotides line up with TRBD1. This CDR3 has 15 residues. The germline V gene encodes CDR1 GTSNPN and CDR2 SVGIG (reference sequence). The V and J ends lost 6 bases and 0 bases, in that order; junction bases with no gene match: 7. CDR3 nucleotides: TGTGCCTGCTGGGACAGGGAAAGGAGCACAGATACGCAGTATTTT. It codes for CACWDRERSTDTQYF.

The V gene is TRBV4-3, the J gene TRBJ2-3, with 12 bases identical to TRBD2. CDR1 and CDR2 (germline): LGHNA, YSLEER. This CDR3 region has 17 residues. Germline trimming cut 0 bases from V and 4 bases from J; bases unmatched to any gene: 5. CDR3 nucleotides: TGCGCCAGCAGCCAAGATCCCGGACTAGCGGGATCAGATACGCAGTATTTT. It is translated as CASSQDPGLAGSDTQYF.

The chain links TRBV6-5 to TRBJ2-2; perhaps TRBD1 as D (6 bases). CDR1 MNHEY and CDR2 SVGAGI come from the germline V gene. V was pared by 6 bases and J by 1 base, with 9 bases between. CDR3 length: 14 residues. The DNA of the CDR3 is TGTGCCAGCAGAGGGGGACAGAACACCGGGGAGCTGTTTTTT. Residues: CASRGGQNTGELFF.